The present entry profiles one T cell receptor (beta chain) with its context. TCRdb keeps only in-frame clones here, not all; method: immunoSEQ multiplex PCR. The table has about 92,000 clones, 80% to 85% seen once. The entry originates in a study of blood T cell repertoires in COVID-19. This CDR3 is built from 17 residues. Losses at the gene ends were 2 bases for V and 4 bases for J; bases not matched to a gene: 4. Germline V lookup: CDR1 SEHNR, CDR2 FQNEAQ (reference sequence). V is TRBV7-9 and J is TRBJ2-3; 15 bases are shared with TRBD2. Sequencing input: peripheral blood. This TCR came from a woman of 80 years or more with active or convalescent COVID-19. The CDR3 reads CASSLWGLAGGSDTQYF. CDR3 DNA: TGTGCCAGCAGCTTATGGGGACTAGCGGGGGGATCAGATACGCAGTATTTT.